This T cell receptor beta chain was retrieved from a study of blood T cell repertoires in COVID-19. Study as a whole: Collection of acute and convalescent COVID-19 samples took place in the United States, Italy and Spain. Nucleic acid was either cDNA or gDNA, and it came from T cells, B-cell-depleted T cells, or PBMCs.

Original processing notes: Quantification of nucleated cells was approximated via reference gene primer amplification. Method: immunoSEQ multiplex PCR; TCRdb's copy keeps in-frame clones and lacks some. V and J calls and clone size are as listed in that table; D and trimming were resolved from the DNA. The table has almost 95,000 clones, roughly nine tenths seen once. This clone was counted a single time. V gave up 6 bases and J gave up 0 bases, with 12 bases separating them. CDR3 length equals 15 residues. Germline V CDR1 and CDR2: MNHEY, SVGAGI. Seattle patients were enrolled during active infection and followed longitudinally.

The clonotype originates from a woman aged 60-75 years with COVID-19, enrolled during active disease. The V and J genes are TRBV6-5 and TRBJ1-3; D is undetermined. Sample: peripheral blood. The CDR3 region is CASSPDGGSGNTIYF. In nucleotides, the CDR3 is TGTGCCAGCAGCCCGGACGGAGGCTCTGGAAACACCATATATTTT.